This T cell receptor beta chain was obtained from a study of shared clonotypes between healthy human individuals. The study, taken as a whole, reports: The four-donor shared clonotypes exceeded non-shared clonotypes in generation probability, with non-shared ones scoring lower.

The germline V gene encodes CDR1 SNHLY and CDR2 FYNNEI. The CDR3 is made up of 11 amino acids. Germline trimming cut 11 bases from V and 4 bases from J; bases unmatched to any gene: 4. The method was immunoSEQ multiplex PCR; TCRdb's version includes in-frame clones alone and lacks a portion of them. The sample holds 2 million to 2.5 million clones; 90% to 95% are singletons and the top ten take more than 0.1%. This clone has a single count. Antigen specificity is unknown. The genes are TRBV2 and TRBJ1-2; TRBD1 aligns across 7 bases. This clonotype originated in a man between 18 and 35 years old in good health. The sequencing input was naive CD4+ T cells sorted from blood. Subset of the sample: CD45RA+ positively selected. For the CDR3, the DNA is TGTGCCGGGGACAGTACCTATGGCTACACCTTC. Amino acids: CAGDSTYGYTF.